The source of this T cell receptor beta chain is a study of technical replicates of blood from a handful of donors. Clones were read by immunoSEQ multiplex PCR, and TCRdb kept only the in-frame ones, dropping some. The sample yields around 56,000 clones, more than 90% seen once. CDR1 and CDR2 from the germline V gene are MNHEY and SVGAGI. The CDR3 spans 15 residues. Trimming took 6 bases from V and 5 from J, leaving 18 bases between them. The receptor was derived from a human donor in good health. Some clones in this sample may be carry-over from other donors' samples. The sequenced material came from PBMCs. This sequence joins TRBV6-5 and TRBJ2-3; maybe TRBD2 (7 bases). The CDR3: CASSLLGGAGDTQYF. CDR3 bases: TGTGCCAGCAGCCTCCTGGGGGGGGCGGGAGATACGCAGTATTTT.